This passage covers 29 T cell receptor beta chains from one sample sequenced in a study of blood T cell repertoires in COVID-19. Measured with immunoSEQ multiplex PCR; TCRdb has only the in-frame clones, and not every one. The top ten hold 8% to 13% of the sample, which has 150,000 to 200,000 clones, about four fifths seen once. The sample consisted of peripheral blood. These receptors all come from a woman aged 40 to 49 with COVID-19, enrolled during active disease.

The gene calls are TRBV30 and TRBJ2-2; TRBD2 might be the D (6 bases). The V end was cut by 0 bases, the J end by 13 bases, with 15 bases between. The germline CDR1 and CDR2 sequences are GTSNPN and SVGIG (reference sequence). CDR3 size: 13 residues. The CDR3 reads CAWSVTRDWGLFF. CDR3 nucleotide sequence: TGTGCCTGGAGTGTCACCCGGGACTGGGGGCTGTTTTTT.

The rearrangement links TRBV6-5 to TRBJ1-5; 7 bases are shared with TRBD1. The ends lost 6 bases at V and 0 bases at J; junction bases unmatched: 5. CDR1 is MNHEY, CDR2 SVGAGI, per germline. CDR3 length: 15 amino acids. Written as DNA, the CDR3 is TGTGCCAGCAGCACCACAGGGGATAGCAATCAGCCCCAGCATTTT. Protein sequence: CASSTTGDSNQPQHF.

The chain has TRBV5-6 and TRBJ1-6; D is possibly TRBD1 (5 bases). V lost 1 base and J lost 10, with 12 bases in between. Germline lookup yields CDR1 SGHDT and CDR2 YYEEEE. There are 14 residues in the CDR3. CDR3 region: CASSLTGYRSPLHF. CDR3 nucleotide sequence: TGTGCCAGCAGCTTGACAGGCTACAGATCACCCCTCCACTTT.

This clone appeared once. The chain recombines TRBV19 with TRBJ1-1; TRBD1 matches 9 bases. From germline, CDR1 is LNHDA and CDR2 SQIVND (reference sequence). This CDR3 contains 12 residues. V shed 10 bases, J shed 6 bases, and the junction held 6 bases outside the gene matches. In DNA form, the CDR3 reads TGTGCCACGGGGACAGGGATCGCTGAAGCTTTCTTT. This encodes CATGTGIAEAFF.

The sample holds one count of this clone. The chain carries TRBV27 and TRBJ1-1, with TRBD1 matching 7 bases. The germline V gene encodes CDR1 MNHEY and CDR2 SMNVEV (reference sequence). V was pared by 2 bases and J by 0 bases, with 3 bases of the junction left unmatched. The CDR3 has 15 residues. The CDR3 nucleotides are TGTGCCAGCAGTTTAGCAGGGACAGTGAACACTGAAGCTTTCTTT. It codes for CASSLAGTVNTEAFF.

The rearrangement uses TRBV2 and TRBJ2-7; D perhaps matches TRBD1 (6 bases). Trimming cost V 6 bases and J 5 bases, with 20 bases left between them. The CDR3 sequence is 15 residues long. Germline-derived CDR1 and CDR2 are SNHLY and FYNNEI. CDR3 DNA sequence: TGTGCCAGCAGGAGGAACAGGGCCCTACGGAACGAGCAGTACGTC. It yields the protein CASRRNRALRNEQYV.

CDR3 coding DNA: TGTGCCAGCAGCCAAGATACAGTTTCCAATGAGCAGTTCTTC. It specifies CASSQDTVSNEQFF. V and J are TRBV3-1 (or the pseudogene TRBV3-2) and TRBJ2-1; no definite D call. CDR3 length equals 14 residues. The V and J ends lost 0 bases and 6 bases respectively, with 9 bases between them. From germline, CDR1 is LGHDT and CDR2 YNNKEL (reference sequence).

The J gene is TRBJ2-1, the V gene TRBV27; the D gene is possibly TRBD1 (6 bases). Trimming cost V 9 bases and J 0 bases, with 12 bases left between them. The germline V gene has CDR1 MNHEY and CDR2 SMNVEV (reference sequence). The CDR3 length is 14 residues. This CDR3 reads CASQRGGSYNEQFF. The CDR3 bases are TGTGCCAGTCAAAGAGGGGGCTCCTACAATGAGCAGTTCTTC.

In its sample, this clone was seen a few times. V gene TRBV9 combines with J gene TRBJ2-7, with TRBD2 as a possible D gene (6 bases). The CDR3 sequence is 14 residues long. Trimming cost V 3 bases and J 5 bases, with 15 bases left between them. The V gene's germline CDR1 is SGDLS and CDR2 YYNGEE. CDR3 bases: TGTGCCAGCAGCGGAGGGCACACGGGGGACGAGCAGTACTTC. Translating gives CASSGGHTGDEQYF.

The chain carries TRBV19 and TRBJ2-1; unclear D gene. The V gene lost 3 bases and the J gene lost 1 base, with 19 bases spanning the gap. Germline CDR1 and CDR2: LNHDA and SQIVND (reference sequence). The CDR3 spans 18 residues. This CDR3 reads CASSMSRTSRESYNEQFF. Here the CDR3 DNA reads TGTGCCAGTAGTATGTCCCGTACCTCTAGAGAGTCCTACAATGAGCAGTTCTTC.

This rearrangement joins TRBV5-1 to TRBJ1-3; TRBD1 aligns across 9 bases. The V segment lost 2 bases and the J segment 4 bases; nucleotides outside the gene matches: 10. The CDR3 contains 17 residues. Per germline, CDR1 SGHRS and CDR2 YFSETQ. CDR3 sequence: CASSFWTGEGGGNTIYF. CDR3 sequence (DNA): TGCGCCAGCAGCTTCTGGACAGGGGAAGGAGGCGGAAACACCATATATTTT.

CDR3 sequence: CSVEEGDRETYEQYF. DNA of the CDR3: TGCAGCGTTGAAGAAGGGGACAGGGAAACCTACGAGCAGTACTTC. The V call is TRBV29-1, the J call TRBJ2-7; 9 positions agree with TRBD1. The CDR3 runs to 15 residues. Germline V gene data show CDR1 as SQVTM and CDR2 as ANQGSEA. The V segment lost 0 bases and the J segment 2 bases; nucleotides outside the gene matches: 5.

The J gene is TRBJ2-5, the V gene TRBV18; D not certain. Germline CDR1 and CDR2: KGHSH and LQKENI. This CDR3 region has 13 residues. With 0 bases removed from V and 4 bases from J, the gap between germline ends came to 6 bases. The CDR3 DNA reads TGTGCCAGCTCACCACCAGCTACAGAGACCCAGTACTTC. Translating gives CASSPPATETQYF.

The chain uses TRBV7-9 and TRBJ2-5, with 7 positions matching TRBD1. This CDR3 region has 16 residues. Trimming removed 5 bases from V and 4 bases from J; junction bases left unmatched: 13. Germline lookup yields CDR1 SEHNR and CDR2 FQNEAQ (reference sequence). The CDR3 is CASSDRLKGASETQYF. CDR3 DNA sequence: TGTGCCAGCAGCGATCGCCTCAAGGGGGCTTCAGAGACCCAGTACTTC.

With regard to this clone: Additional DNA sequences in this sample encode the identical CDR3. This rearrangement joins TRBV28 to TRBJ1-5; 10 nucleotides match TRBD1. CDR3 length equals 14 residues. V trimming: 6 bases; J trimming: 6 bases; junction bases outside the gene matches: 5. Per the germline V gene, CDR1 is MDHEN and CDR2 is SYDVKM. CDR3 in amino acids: CASSRQGATQPQHF. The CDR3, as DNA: TGTGCCAGCAGCCGACAGGGGGCGACTCAGCCCCAGCATTTT.

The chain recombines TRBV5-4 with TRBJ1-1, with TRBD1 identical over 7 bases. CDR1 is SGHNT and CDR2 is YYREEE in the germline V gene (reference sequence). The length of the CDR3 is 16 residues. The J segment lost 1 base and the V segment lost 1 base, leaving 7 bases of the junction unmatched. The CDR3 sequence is CASSLSTGTTNTEAFF. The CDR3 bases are TGTGCCAGCAGCTTGTCGACAGGGACAACGAACACTGAAGCTTTCTTT. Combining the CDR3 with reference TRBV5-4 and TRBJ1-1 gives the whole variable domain ETGVTQSPTHLIKTRGQQVTLRCSSQSGHNTVSWYQQALGQGPQFIFQYYREEENGRGNFPPRFSGLQFPNYSSELNVNALELDDSALYLCASSLSTGTTNTEAFFGQGTRLTVV.

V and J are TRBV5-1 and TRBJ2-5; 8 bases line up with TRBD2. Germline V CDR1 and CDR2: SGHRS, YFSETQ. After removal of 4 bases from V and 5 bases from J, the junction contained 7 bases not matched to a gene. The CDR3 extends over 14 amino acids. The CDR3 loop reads CASSPGLGVETQYF. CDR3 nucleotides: TGCGCCAGCAGCCCGGGACTAGGGGTCGAGACCCAGTACTTC. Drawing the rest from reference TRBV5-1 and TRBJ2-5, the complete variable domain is KAGVTQTPRYLIKTRGQQVTLSCSPISGHRSVSWYQQTPGQGLQFLFEYFSETQRNKGNFPGRFSGRQFSNSRSEMNVSTLELGDSALYLCASSPGLGVETQYFGPGTRLLVL.

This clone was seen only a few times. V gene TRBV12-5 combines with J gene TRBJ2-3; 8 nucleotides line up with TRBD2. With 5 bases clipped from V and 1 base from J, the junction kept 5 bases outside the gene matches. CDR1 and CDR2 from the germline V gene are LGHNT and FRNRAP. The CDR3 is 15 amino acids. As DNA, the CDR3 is TGTGCTAGTGGTCCGACAGCGGGGGGCACAGATACGCAGTATTTT. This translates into CASGPTAGGTDTQYF.

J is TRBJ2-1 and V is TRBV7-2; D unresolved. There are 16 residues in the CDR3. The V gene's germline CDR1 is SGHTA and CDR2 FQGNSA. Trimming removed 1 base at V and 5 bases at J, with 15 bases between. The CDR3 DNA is TGTGCCAGCAGCTTAGGAGTGGGCCTTTCCAACAATGAGCAGTTCTTC. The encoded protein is CASSLGVGLSNNEQFF.

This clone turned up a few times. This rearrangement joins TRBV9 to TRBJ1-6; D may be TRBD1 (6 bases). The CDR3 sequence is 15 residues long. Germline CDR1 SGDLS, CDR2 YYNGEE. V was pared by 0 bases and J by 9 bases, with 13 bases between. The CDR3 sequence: CASSVGGGVGSPLHF. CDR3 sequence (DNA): TGTGCCAGCAGCGTAGGAGGGGGAGTAGGTTCACCCCTCCACTTT.

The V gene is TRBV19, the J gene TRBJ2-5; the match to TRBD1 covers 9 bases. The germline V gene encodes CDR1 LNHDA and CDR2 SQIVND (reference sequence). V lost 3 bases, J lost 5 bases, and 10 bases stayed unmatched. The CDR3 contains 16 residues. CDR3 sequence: CASSILGQGRAETQYF. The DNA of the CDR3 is TGTGCCAGTAGTATCTTGGGACAGGGTCGAGCGGAGACCCAGTACTTC.

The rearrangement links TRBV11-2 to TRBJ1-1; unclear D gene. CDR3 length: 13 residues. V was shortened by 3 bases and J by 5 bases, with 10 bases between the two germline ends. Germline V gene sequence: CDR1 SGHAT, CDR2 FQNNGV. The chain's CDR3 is CASSFRGGTEAFF. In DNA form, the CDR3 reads TGTGCCAGCAGCTTCCGGGGTGGGACTGAAGCTTTCTTT.

As DNA, the CDR3 is TGTGCCAGCAGAAGAGGACACCTCACTGAAGCTTTCTTT. Translating gives CASRRGHLTEAFF. The chain is built from TRBV28 and TRBJ1-1; a weak D match, TRBD1 (5 bases). V was clipped by 6 bases and J by 4 bases, with 12 bases between them. The CDR3 is 13 residues long. Germline CDR1 and CDR2: MDHEN and SYDVKM. Drawing the rest from reference TRBV28 and TRBJ1-1, the complete variable domain is DVKVTQSSRYLVKRTGEKVFLECVQDMDHENMFWYRQDPGLGLRLIYFSYDVKMKEKGDIPEGYSVSREKKERFSLILESASTNQTSMYLCASRRGHLTEAFFGQGTRLTVV.

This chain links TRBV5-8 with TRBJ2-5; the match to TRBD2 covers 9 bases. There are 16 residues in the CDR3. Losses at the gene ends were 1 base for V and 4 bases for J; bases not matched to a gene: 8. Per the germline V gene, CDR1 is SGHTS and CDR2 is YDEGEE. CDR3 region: CASSLYIAGGGETQYF. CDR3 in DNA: TGTGCCAGCAGCTTGTACATCGCGGGAGGGGGAGAGACCCAGTACTTC.

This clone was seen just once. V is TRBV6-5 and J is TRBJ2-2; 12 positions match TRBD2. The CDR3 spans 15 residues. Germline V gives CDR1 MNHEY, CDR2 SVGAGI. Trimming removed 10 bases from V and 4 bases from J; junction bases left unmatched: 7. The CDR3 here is CATETSGGVTGELFF. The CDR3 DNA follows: TGTGCCACCGAGACTAGCGGGGGAGTCACCGGGGAGCTGTTTTTT.

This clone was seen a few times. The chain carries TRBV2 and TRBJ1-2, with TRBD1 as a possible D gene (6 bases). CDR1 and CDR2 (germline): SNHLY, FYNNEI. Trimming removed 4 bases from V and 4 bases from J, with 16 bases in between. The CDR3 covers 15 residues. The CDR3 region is CASSGSQGIGYGYTF. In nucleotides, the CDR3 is TGTGCCAGCAGTGGGTCACAGGGTATAGGCTATGGCTACACCTTC.

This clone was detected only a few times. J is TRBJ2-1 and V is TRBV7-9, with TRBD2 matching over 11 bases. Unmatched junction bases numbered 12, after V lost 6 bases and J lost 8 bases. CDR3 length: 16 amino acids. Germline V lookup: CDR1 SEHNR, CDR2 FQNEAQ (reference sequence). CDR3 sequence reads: CASSTPLAGGWDEQFF. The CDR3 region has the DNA TGTGCCAGCAGTACTCCTCTAGCGGGGGGCTGGGATGAGCAGTTCTTC.

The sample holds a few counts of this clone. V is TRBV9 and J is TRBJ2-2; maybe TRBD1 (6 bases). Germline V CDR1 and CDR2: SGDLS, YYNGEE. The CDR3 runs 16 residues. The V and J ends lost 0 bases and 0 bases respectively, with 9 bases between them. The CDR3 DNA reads TGTGCCAGCAGCGTAGGAGGGACATCGAACACCGGGGAGCTGTTTTTT. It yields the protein CASSVGGTSNTGELFF.

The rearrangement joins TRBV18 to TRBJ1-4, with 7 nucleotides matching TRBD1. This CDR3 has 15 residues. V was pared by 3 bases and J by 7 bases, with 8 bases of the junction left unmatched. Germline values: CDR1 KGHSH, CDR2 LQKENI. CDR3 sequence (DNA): TGTGCCAGCTCACCTAACAGGGGCGCGGGTGAAAAACTGTTTTTT. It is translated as CASSPNRGAGEKLFF.